This T cell receptor (beta chain) was sequenced in a study of neurological immune-mediated disorders. This clonotype has a count of ten or more. With 4 bases clipped from V and 2 bases from J, the junction kept 7 bases outside the gene matches. Per germline, CDR1 SGHTA and CDR2 FQGNSA. CDR3 size: 15 residues. TCRdb independently ran MiXCR on the 5' RACE reads; one entry per CDR3 protein. The sample lists 55,000 to 65,000 distinct CDR3 sequences, about 12% seen once, with over 8.5% in the top ten. The sequence derives from a woman in her sixties with HTLV-1-associated myelopathy (HAM/TSP). Sequenced: PBMCs. V is TRBV7-2 and J is TRBJ2-7; 8 bases map to TRBD2. The CDR3, as DNA: TGTGCCAGCAGCTCCACCGGACTAGCACCCTACGAGCAGTACTTC. This translates into CASSSTGLAPYEQYF.